These 26 T cell receptor beta chains originate from one sample sequenced in a study of cytomegalovirus exposure and HLA in healthy donors. Use of 60 Vbeta and 13 Jbeta primers characterized the PCR. Assay used: immunoSEQ multiplex PCR; TCRdb lists only in-frame clones, some missing. The repertoire has about 130,000 clones, over 65% of them found once; the top ten carry under 2%. The source material was PBMCs. These receptors originate from a female donor in good health and CMV-seropositive.

The genes are TRBV28 and TRBJ1-1; D not resolved. V lost 2 bases to trimming and J lost 5 bases, with 15 bases between them. This CDR3 is 15 amino acids long. Germline V gives CDR1 MDHEN, CDR2 SYDVKM. The CDR3 DNA reads as TGTGCCAGCAGTTTAGCGGGAGGATTGGGTACTGAAGCTTTCTTT. Amino acids: CASSLAGGLGTEAFF.

The V call is TRBV29-1, the J call TRBJ2-1; 11 bases fit TRBD1. V lost 6 bases and J lost 6; bases outside the gene matches: 7. This CDR3 region has 14 residues. Germline V gene lookup returns CDR1 SQVTM and CDR2 ANQGSEA. CDR3 DNA sequence: TGCAGCGTCCTGGGACAGGGGGGAAGCAATGAGCAGTTCTTC. Protein: CSVLGQGGSNEQFF.

The table lists this clone with a count of one. The chain carries TRBV28 and TRBJ1-5; a possible D gene is TRBD1 (6 bases). The CDR3 is 16 residues long. Germline V lookup: CDR1 MDHEN, CDR2 SYDVKM. V was cut by 6 bases and J by 1 base, with 16 bases left in between. The CDR3 DNA follows: TGTGCCAGCAGATCCGCAGGGGATCTGAGCAATCAGCCCCAGCATTTT. Translating it yields CASRSAGDLSNQPQHF. Based on the CDR3 plus reference TRBV28 and TRBJ1-5, the full variable domain is DVKVTQSSRYLVKRTGEKVFLECVQDMDHENMFWYRQDPGLGLRLIYFSYDVKMKEKGDIPEGYSVSREKKERFSLILESASTNQTSMYLCASRSAGDLSNQPQHFGDGTRLSIL.

This chain joins TRBV19 and TRBJ1-5, with D maybe TRBD1 (5 bases). Germline lookup yields CDR1 LNHDA and CDR2 SQIVND (reference sequence). CDR3 length: 13 amino acids. The germline V and J ends were trimmed by 3 bases and 6 bases, with 9 bases remaining between them. This CDR3 is CASSIGGRQPQHF. The DNA of the CDR3 is TGTGCCAGTAGTATCGGGGGTCGTCAGCCCCAGCATTTT.

CDR3 in amino acids: CASSPTVTSGNTIYF. CDR3 sequence (DNA): TGTGCCAGCTCACCGACAGTAACCTCTGGAAACACCATATATTTT. V usage is TRBV18 and J usage is TRBJ1-3, with D possibly being TRBD1 (5 bases). CDR3 length: 15 residues. V was shortened by 3 bases and J by 0 bases, with 9 bases between the two germline ends. CDR1 is KGHSH, CDR2 LQKENI, per germline. Full variable domain (rest looked up from reference TRBV18 and TRBJ1-3): NAGVMQNPRHLVRRRGQEARLRCSPMKGHSHVYWYRQLPEEGLKFMVYLQKENIIDESGMPKERFSAEFPKEGPSILRIQQVVRGDSAAYFCASSPTVTSGNTIYFGEGSWLTVV.

CDR3 sequence reads: CASSPSTGAEQYF. The CDR3 DNA is TGTGCCAGCAGCCCAAGCACAGGGGCCGAGCAGTACTTC. The chain couples TRBV11-2 to TRBJ2-7; TRBD1 agrees at 7 bases. CDR1 SGHAT and CDR2 FQNNGV come from the germline V gene. J lost 6 bases, V lost 5 bases, and 7 bases had no gene match. The CDR3 length is 13 residues.

The V gene is TRBV2, the J gene TRBJ2-1, with 13 positions matching TRBD2. The V gene's germline CDR1 is SNHLY and CDR2 FYNNEI. The junction had 9 bases not matched to a gene; V was cut back by 6 bases and J by 10 bases. The CDR3 contains 15 residues. CDR3 loop: CASRTTSGGDREQFF. The DNA for the CDR3 is TGTGCCAGCAGGACTACTAGCGGGGGGGATAGGGAGCAGTTCTTC.

About this clone itself: At the DNA level, this CDR3 is encoded by other sequences in the same sample as well. V gene TRBV29-1 combines with J gene TRBJ2-3; weak D call: TRBD2 (6 bases). V lost 4 bases to trimming and J lost 3 bases, with 11 bases between them. Germline CDR1 is SQVTM and CDR2 is ANQGSEA. The CDR3 extends over 13 amino acids. The CDR3 DNA sequence: TGCAGCGTTGGTCAGGGAGGAACAGATACGCAGTATTTT. Translation gives CSVGQGGTDTQYF.

Only a few counts were recorded for this clone. The chain couples TRBV6-1 to TRBJ1-2, with 7 bases lining up with TRBD1. Germline CDR1 reads MNHNS; CDR2 reads SASEGT. The CDR3 is made up of 14 amino acids. Trimming took 5 bases from V and 4 from J; bases not matched to a gene: 7. The CDR3 loop is CASSTQGQFYGYTF. In DNA, the CDR3 is TGTGCCAGCAGTACCCAGGGACAGTTCTATGGCTACACCTTC.

V is TRBV6-5 and J is TRBJ1-1, with 7 bases aligning to TRBD1. V shed 5 bases and J 3 bases; nucleotides not matched to a gene: 0. Germline values: CDR1 MNHEY, CDR2 SVGAGI. The CDR3 is made up of 12 amino acids. DNA of the CDR3: TGTGCCAGCAGTGGACAGGACACTGAAGCTTTCTTT. It codes for CASSGQDTEAFF.

In this sample, this clone turned up a few times. The chain joins TRBV27 to TRBJ2-3; 10 bases map to TRBD2. V lost 3 bases to trimming and J lost 4 bases; unmatched junction nucleotides: 7. CDR1 is MNHEY, CDR2 SMNVEV, per germline (reference sequence). This CDR3 has 16 amino acids. The CDR3 nucleotides are TGTGCCAGCAGTTTCCTAGGGACTAGCGAGGCAGATACGCAGTATTTT. This gives the protein CASSFLGTSEADTQYF.

The chain carries TRBV28 and TRBJ2-5, with 7 bases aligning to TRBD2. Germline trimming cut 9 bases from V and 1 base from J; bases unmatched to any gene: 2. The CDR3 consists of 12 residues. The germline V gene has CDR1 MDHEN and CDR2 SYDVKM. The CDR3 DNA follows: TGTGCCAGTTCGGGAGGCCAAGAGACCCAGTACTTC. Its translation is CASSGGQETQYF.

This sequence joins TRBV29-1 and TRBJ1-2; 9 bases line up with TRBD1. The germline V gene encodes CDR1 SQVTM and CDR2 ANQGSEA. This CDR3 is 13 amino acids long. Trimming cost V 1 base and J 7 bases; bases outside gene matches: 4. The CDR3 DNA reads as TGCAGCGTTGAAGTCGGGACAGGGTTTGGCTACACCTTC. Amino acid sequence: CSVEVGTGFGYTF.

V gene TRBV5-6 combines with J gene TRBJ2-2; perhaps TRBD1 as D (6 bases). The CDR3 has 15 residues. V lost 2 bases, J lost 0 bases, and 8 bases lay in between. Looked up from germline, CDR1 is SGHDT and CDR2 is YYEEEE. The CDR3 sequence: CASSLTGPNTGELFF. Here the CDR3 DNA reads TGTGCCAGCAGCTTAACAGGGCCGAACACCGGGGAGCTGTTTTTT.

Only one count was recorded for this clone. The chain has TRBV10-3 and TRBJ2-3; 7 bases map to TRBD1. The CDR3 has 15 amino acids. Germline assignment: CDR1 ENHRY and CDR2 SYGVKD. With V trimmed by 2 bases and J by 0 bases, 2 bases remained unmatched. CDR3 protein: CAISELGQSTDTQYF. The CDR3 DNA reads TGTGCCATCAGTGAGCTGGGACAGAGCACAGATACGCAGTATTTT.

The chain joins TRBV5-5 to TRBJ1-2, with TRBD1 matching over 7 bases. The trim removed 0 bases at V and 3 bases at J, leaving 5 bases unmatched. The CDR3 length is 15 residues. Germline V gene data show CDR1 as SGHKS and CDR2 as YYEKEE (reference sequence). CDR3 region: CASSLVGGSHYGYTF. CDR3 bases: TGTGCCAGCAGCTTGGTAGGGGGCAGCCACTATGGCTACACCTTC.

This chain uses TRBV11-2 with TRBJ1-1; the D gene is possibly TRBD1 (5 bases). The germline V and J ends were trimmed by 2 bases and 10 bases, with 17 bases remaining between them. Germline V gene lookup returns CDR1 SGHAT and CDR2 FQNNGV. This CDR3 comprises 14 residues. The CDR3 reads CASSLRGGLTRAFF. In DNA, the CDR3 is TGTGCCAGCAGCTTAAGGGGTGGTCTGACCCGAGCTTTCTTT.

J is TRBJ2-3 and V is TRBV2, with 7 bases aligning to TRBD2. Germline V gene sequence: CDR1 SNHLY, CDR2 FYNNEI. J was trimmed by 5 bases and V by 6 bases; bases with no gene match: 8. The CDR3 consists of 14 residues. CDR3 region: CASSPLAQGDTQYF. The DNA of the CDR3 is TGTGCCAGCAGCCCACTAGCGCAGGGAGATACGCAGTATTTT.

This chain connects TRBV28 to TRBJ1-1, with D unresolved. This CDR3 is built from 13 residues. Germline assignment: CDR1 MDHEN and CDR2 SYDVKM. V lost 6 bases to trimming and J lost 3 bases, with 11 bases between them. The CDR3 sequence: CASSSGLDTEAFF. In DNA form, the CDR3 reads TGTGCCAGCAGCAGCGGACTGGACACTGAAGCTTTCTTT.

V is TRBV6-1 and J is TRBJ1-1; no firm D call. This CDR3 contains 14 residues. CDR1 and CDR2 (germline): MNHNS, SASEGT. V dropped 2 bases and J dropped 2 bases, with 9 bases sitting between them. CDR3 sequence (DNA): TGTGCCAGCAGTGAATGGTCAGGAAACACTGAAGCTTTCTTT. Translating gives CASSEWSGNTEAFF.

The V gene is TRBV21-1, the J gene TRBJ1-5; the table gives TRBD1 as D, unverified against the DNA. TRBV21-1 is listed as a pseudogene. The CDR3 runs to 16 residues. The CDR3 DNA is TGTGCCAGCAGCCGTCAAGGACAGATAAGCAATCAGCCCCAGCATTTT. This sequence encodes CASSRQGQISNQPQHF.

A few counts support this clone. CDR3 region: CASRTDSNYGYTF. CDR3 DNA: TGTGCCAGTCGGACTGACTCTAACTATGGCTACACCTTC. This chain uses TRBV19 with TRBJ1-2, with D unclear. From germline, CDR1 is LNHDA and CDR2 SQIVND (reference sequence). Trimming pared 8 bases from V and 0 bases from J, leaving 10 bases between. CDR3 length: 13 residues.

This clone was detected a few times. The genes are TRBV7-6 and TRBJ2-1; 8 bases fit TRBD2. There are 15 residues in the CDR3. Germline assignment: CDR1 SGHVS and CDR2 FNYEAQ. The junction had 8 bases not matched to a gene; V was cut back by 2 bases and J by 8 bases. The CDR3 region is CASSLNNQAGDEQFF. The CDR3 DNA sequence: TGTGCCAGCAGCTTAAATAACCAAGCGGGGGATGAGCAGTTCTTC.

This chain joins TRBV30 and TRBJ2-4; D is ambiguous. CDR1 GTSNPN and CDR2 SVGIG come from the germline V gene (reference sequence). The germline V and J ends were trimmed by 2 bases and 7 bases, with 12 bases remaining between them. The CDR3 totals 13 residues. The CDR3 region is CAWSLGSPNIQYF. The CDR3 DNA follows: TGTGCCTGGAGTCTTGGCAGTCCGAACATTCAGTACTTC. Based on the CDR3 plus reference TRBV30 and TRBJ2-4, the full variable domain is SQTIHQWPATLVQPVGSPLSLECTVEGTSNPNLYWYRQAAGRGLQLLFYSVGIGQISSEVPQNLSASRPQDRQFILSSKKLLLSDSGFYLCAWSLGSPNIQYFGAGTRLSVL.

This clone was detected only a few times. The chain uses TRBV5-1 and TRBJ2-7; 11 positions match TRBD1. J was trimmed by 4 bases and V by 4 bases; bases with no gene match: 10. The germline V gene has CDR1 SGHRS and CDR2 YFSETQ. The CDR3 is made up of 16 amino acids. CDR3 in amino acids: CASSPLPGQGAYEQYF. In DNA form, the CDR3 reads TGCGCCAGCAGCCCCCTCCCCGGACAGGGGGCTTACGAGCAGTACTTC.

This clone occurred once. The gene calls are TRBV9 and TRBJ2-3, with D possibly matching TRBD2 (6 bases). CDR1 is SGDLS, CDR2 YYNGEE, per germline. The CDR3 covers 16 residues. V lost 1 base and J lost 5, with 17 bases in between. The CDR3, as DNA: TGTGCCAGCAGCGTAACCCTCCGACGGGGAGGAGATACGCAGTATTTT. This encodes CASSVTLRRGGDTQYF.